The text below deals with one T cell receptor beta chain. This sample stems from a study of control samples from healthy donors and cancer patients. Using immunoSEQ multiplex PCR, the repertoire was profiled, and TCRdb retains in-frame clones only, with some absent. The sample holds roughly 90,000 clones, roughly four fifths seen once. The CDR3 is 15 residues long. Looked up from germline, CDR1 is SGHVS and CDR2 is FNYEAQ. The V and J ends lost 1 base and 2 bases, in that order; junction bases with no gene match: 5. The rearrangement uses TRBV7-6 and TRBJ2-7, with 7 bases aligning to TRBD1. The specimen sequenced was blood. This TCR was recovered from a woman in her fifties or sixties in good health. The CDR3 region is CASSLDQGETYEQYF. As DNA, the CDR3 is TGTGCCAGCAGCTTAGACCAGGGGGAGACCTACGAGCAGTACTTC.